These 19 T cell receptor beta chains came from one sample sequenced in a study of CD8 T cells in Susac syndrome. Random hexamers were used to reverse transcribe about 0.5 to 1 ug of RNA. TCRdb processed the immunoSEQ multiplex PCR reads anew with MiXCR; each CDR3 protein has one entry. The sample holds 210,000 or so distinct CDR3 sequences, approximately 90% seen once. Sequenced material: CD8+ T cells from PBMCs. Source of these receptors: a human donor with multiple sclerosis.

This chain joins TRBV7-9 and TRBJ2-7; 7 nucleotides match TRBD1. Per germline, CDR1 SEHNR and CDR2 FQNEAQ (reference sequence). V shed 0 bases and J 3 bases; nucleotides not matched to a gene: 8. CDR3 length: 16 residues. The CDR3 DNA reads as TGTGCCAGCAGCTTAGCCGCGACAGGGTTATACTACGAGCAGTACTTC. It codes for CASSLAATGLYYEQYF.

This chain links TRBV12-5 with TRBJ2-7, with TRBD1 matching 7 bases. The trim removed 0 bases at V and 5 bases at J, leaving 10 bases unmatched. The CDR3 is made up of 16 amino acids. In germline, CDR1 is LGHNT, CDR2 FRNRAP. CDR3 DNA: TGTGCTAGTGGTTTGGTACCATTAAGGGGGCCCAACGAGCAGTACTTC. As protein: CASGLVPLRGPNEQYF.

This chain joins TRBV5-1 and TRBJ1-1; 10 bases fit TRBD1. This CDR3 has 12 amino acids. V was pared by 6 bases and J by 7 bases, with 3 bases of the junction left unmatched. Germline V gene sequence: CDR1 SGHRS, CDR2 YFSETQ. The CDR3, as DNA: TGCGCCAGCACCAGGACAGGGGGTGAAGCTTTCTTT. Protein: CASTRTGGEAFF.

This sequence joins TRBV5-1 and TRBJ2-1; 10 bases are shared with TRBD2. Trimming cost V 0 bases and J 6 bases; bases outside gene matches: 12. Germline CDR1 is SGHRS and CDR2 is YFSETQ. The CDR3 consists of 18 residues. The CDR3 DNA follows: TGCGCCAGCAGCTTGGCCCACGGGACTAGCGTACTGGGCAATGAGCAGTTCTTC. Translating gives CASSLAHGTSVLGNEQFF.

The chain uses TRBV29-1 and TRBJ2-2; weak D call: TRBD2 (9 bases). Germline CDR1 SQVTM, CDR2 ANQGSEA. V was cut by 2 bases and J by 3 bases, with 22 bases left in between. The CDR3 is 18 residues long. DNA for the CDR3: TGCAGCGTTGAAATGGCTAGCGGGACAGGAGGCGACACCGGGGAGCTGTTTTTT. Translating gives CSVEMASGTGGDTGELFF.

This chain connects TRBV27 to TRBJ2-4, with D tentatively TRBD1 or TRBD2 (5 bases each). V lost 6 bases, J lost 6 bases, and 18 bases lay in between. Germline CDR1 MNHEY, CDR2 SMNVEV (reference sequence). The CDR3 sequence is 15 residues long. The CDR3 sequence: CASSLGTAGGNIQYF. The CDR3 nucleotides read TGTGCCAGCAGCCTCGGGACCGCGGGCGGAAACATTCAGTACTTC.

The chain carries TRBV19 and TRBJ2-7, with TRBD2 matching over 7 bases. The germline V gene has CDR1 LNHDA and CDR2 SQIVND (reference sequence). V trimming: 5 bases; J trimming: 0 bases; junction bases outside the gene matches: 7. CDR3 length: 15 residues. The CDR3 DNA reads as TGTGCCAGTAGTTCAGCGCTAGCGGACTCCTACGAGCAGTACTTC. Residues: CASSSALADSYEQYF.

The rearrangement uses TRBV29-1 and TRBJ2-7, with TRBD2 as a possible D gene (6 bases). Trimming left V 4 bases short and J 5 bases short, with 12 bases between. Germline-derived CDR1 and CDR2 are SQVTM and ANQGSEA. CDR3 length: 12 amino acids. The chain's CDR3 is CSVVGREDEQYF. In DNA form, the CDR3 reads TGCAGCGTTGTAGGCAGGGAGGACGAGCAGTACTTC.

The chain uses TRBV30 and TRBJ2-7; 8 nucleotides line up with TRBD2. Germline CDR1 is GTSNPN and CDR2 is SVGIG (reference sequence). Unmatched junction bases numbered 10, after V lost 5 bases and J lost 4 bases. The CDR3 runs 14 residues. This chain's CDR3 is CAWGGSGTPYEQYF. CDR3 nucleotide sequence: TGTGCCTGGGGGGGTAGCGGGACTCCTTACGAGCAGTACTTC.

CDR3 residues: CATSRGSGDYYEQYF. CDR3 sequence (DNA): TGTGCCACCAGCAGAGGGTCGGGGGATTACTACGAGCAGTACTTC. J is TRBJ2-7 and V is TRBV15, with a possible D match to TRBD2 (6 bases). The ends were cut back, 1 base at V and 3 bases at J, with 13 bases in the middle. The CDR3 has 15 amino acids. The V gene's germline CDR1 is LNHNV and CDR2 YYDKDF (reference sequence). Variable domain in full (rest from reference TRBV15 and TRBJ2-7): DAMVIQNPRYQVTQFGKPVTLSCSQTLNHNVMYWYQQKSSQAPKLLFHYYDKDFNNEADTPDNFQSRRPNTSFCFLDIRSPGLGDTAMYLCATSRGSGDYYEQYFGPGTRLTVT.

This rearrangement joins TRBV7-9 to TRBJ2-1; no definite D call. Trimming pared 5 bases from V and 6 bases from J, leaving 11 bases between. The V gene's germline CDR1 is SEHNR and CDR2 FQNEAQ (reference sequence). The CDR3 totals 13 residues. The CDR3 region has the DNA TGTGCCAGCAGCGACTCGCGTCGCAATGAGCAGTTCTTC. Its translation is CASSDSRRNEQFF.

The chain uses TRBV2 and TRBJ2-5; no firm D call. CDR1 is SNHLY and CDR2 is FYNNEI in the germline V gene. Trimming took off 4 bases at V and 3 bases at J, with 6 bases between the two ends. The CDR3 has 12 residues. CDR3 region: CASSGSKETQYF. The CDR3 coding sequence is TGTGCCAGCAGTGGGTCAAAAGAGACCCAGTACTTC. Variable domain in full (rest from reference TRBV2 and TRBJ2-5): EPEVTQTPSHQVTQMGQEVILRCVPISNHLYFYWYRQILGQKVEFLVSFYNNEISEKSEIFDDQFSVERPDGSNFTLKIRSTKLEDSAMYFCASSGSKETQYFGPGTRLLVL.

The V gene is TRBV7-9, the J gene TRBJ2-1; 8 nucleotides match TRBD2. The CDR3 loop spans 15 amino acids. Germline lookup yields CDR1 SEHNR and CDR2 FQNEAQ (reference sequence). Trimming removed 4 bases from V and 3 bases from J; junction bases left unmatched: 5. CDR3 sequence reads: CASSSSGSVYNEQFF. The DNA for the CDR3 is TGTGCCAGCAGCTCGAGCGGGAGTGTCTACAATGAGCAGTTCTTC.

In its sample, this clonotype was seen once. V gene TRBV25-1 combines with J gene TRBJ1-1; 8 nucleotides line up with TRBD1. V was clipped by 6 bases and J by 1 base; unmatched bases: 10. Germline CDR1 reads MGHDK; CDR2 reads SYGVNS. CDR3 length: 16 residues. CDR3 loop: CASREEWTGQNTEAFF. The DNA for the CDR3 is TGTGCCAGCAGAGAGGAATGGACAGGGCAGAACACTGAAGCTTTCTTT.

The CDR3 nucleotides read TGTGCCAGCAGCCCAATACAGGGGGCCAATGAGCAGTTCTTC. This sequence encodes CASSPIQGANEQFF. The chain employs TRBV7-9 and TRBJ2-1; 9 bases are shared with TRBD1. CDR3 length equals 14 residues. The germline V gene has CDR1 SEHNR and CDR2 FQNEAQ (reference sequence). The V segment lost 5 bases and the J segment 6 bases; nucleotides outside the gene matches: 5.

In nucleotides, the CDR3 is TGTGCCAGCTCGGCGGGCGAAGGCACCGGGGAGCTGTTTTTT. Its protein product is CASSAGEGTGELFF. The chain combines TRBV9 with TRBJ2-2, with D possibly being TRBD2 (5 bases). V gave up 7 bases and J gave up 4 bases, with 14 bases separating them. Germline V gives CDR1 SGDLS, CDR2 YYNGEE. There are 14 residues in the CDR3.

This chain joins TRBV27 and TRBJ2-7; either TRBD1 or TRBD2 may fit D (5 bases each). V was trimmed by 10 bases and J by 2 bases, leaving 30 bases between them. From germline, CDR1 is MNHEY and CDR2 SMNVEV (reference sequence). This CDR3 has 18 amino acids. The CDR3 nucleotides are TGTGCCAACAATGCCGGACCCCCCGGGGCTTCCTCTCCCTACGAGCAGTACTTC. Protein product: CANNAGPPGASSPYEQYF.

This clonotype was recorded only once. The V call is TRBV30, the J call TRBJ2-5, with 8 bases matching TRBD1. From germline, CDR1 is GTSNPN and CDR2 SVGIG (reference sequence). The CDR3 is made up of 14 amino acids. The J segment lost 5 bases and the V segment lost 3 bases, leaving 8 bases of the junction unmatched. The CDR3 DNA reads TGTGCCTGGAGCACCGGGACAGGCGGGGAGACCCAGTACTTC. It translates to CAWSTGTGGETQYF.

Here the CDR3 DNA reads TGTGCCAGTAGTGGCGGGCCGGGCGAGCAGTACTTC. Residues: CASSGGPGEQYF. The chain couples TRBV19 to TRBJ2-7, with D possibly being TRBD2 (5 bases). V shed 5 bases and J shed 6 bases, with 11 bases lying between them. The germline V gene encodes CDR1 LNHDA and CDR2 SQIVND (reference sequence). The CDR3 has 12 amino acids.